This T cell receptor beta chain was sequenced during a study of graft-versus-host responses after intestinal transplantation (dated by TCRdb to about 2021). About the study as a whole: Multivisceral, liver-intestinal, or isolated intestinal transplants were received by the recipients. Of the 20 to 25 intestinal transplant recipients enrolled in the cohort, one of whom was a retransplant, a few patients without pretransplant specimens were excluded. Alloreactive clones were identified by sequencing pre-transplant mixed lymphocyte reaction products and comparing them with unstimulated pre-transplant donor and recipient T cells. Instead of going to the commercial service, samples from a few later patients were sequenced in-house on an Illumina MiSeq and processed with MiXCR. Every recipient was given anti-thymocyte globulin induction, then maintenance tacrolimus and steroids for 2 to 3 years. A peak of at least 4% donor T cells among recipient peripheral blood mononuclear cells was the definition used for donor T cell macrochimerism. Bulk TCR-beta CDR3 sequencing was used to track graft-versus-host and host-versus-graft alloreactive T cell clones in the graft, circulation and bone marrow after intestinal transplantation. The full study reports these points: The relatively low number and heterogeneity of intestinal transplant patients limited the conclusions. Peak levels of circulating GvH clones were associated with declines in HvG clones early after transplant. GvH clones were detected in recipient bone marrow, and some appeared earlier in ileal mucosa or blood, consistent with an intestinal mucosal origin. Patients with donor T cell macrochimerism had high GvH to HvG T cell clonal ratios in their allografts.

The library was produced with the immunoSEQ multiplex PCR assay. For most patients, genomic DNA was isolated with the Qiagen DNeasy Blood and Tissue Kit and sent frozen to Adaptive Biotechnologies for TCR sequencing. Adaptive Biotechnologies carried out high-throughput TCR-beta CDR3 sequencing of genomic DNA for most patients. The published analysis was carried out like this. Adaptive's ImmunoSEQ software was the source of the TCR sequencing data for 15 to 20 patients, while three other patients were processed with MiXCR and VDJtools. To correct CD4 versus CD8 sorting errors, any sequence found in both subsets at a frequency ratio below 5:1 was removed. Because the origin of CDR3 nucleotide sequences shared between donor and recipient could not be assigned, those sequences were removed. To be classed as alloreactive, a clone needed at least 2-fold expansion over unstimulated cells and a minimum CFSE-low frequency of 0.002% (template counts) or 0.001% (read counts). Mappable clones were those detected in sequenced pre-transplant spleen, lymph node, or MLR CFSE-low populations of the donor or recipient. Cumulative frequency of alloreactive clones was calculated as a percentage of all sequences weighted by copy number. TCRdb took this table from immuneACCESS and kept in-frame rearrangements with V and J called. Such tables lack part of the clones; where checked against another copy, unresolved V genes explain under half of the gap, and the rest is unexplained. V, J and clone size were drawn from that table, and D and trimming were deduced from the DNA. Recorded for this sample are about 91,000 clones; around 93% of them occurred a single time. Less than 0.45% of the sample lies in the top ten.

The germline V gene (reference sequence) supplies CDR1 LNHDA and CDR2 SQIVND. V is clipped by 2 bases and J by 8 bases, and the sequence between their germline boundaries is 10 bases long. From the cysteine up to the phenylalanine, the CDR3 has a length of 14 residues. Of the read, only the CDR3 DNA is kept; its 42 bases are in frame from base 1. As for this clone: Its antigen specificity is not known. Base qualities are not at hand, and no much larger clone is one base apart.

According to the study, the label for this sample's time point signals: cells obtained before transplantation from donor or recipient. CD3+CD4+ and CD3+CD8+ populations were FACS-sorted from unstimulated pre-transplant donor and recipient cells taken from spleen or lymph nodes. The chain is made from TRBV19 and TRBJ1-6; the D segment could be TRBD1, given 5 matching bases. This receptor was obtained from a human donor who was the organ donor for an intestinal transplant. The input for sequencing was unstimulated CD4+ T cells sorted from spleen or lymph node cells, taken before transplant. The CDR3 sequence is CASSITGRDSPLHF. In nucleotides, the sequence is TGTGCCAGTAGTATAACAGGACGGGATTCACCCCTCCACTTT.